Below, one T cell receptor beta chain is given with its context. Its antigen is still unknown. The source of the sample is a study of blood T cells in healthy people across ages. The CDR3 consists of 13 residues. Germline loops: CDR1 SGHRS, CDR2 YFSETQ. Between the trimmed V and J ends, which lost 0 bases and 6 bases, there was a span of 9 bases. Study-wide points: TCR beta diversity, measured per million T cells, fell in a roughly linear way with age.

Then a second PCR, running roughly 7 to 11 cycles, was carried out with a sample-barcoded 5' primer and a J-beta primer mix. TCRdb independently ran MiXCR on the 5' RACE reads; one entry per CDR3 protein. Found here are about 1.1 million distinct CDR3 sequences, more than 30% of them singletons; the top ten hold 13%. The V gene is TRBV5-1, the J gene TRBJ2-5; D remains unclear. What was sequenced was blood. The sequence came from a man younger than 35 in good health. In nucleotides, the CDR3 is TGCGCCAGCAGCTTGGACAGTACAAAGACCCAGTACTTC. This sequence encodes CASSLDSTKTQYF.